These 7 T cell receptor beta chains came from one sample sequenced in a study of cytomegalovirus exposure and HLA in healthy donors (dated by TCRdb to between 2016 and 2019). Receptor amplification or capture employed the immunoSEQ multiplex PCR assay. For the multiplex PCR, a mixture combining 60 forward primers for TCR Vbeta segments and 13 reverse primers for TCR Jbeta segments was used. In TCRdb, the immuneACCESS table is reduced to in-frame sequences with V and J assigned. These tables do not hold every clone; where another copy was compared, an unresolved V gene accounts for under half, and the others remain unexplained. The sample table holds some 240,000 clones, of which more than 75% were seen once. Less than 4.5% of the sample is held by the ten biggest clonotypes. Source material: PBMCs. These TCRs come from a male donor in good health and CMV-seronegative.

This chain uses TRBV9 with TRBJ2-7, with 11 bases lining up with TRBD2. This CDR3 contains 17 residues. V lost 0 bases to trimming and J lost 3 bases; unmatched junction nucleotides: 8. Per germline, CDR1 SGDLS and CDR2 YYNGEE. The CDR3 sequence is CASSVALAGGPGYEQYF. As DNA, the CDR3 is TGTGCCAGCAGCGTAGCGCTAGCGGGGGGCCCAGGCTACGAGCAGTACTTC.

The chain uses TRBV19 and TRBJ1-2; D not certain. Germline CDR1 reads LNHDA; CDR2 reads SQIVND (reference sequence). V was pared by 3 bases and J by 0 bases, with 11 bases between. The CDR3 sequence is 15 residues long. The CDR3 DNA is TGTGCCAGTAGTATGGCCCCGTATCCTAACTATGGCTACACCTTC. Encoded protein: CASSMAPYPNYGYTF.

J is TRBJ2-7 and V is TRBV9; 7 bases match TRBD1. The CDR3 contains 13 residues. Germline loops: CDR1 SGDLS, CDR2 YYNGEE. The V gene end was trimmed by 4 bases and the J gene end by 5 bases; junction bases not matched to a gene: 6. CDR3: CASSTGQLNEQYF. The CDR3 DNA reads TGTGCCAGCAGCACGGGACAGTTAAACGAGCAGTACTTC.

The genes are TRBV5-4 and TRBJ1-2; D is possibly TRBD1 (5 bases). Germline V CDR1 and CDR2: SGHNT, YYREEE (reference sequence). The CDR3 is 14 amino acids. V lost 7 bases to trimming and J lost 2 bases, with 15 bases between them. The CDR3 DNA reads TGTGCCAGCGGCGGGGACGGTGGAAACTATGGCTACACCTTC. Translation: CASGGDGGNYGYTF.

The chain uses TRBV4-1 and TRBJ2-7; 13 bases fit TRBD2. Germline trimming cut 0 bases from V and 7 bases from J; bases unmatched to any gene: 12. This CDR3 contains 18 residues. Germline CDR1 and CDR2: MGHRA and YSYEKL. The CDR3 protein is CASSQDLLGLAGVGEQYF. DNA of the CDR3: TGCGCCAGCAGCCAAGATCTCCTCGGACTAGCGGGAGTCGGGGAGCAGTACTTC.

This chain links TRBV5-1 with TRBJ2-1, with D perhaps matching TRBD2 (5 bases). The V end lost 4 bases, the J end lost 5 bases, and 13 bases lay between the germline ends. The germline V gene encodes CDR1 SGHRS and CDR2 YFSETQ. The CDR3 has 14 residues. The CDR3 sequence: CASSRADWDNEQFF. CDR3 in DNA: TGCGCCAGCAGCCGAGCGGACTGGGACAATGAGCAGTTCTTC.

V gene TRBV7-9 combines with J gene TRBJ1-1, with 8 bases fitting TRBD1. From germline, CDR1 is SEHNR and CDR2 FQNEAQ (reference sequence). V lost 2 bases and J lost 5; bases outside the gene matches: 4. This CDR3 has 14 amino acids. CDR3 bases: TGTGCCAGCAGCTTACAGGGGGCAGGGACTGAAGCTTTCTTT. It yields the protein CASSLQGAGTEAFF.